The 6 T cell receptor beta chains presented below share a single source sample, sequenced in a study of blood T cell repertoires in COVID-19. The repertoire was sequenced with immunoSEQ multiplex PCR; TCRdb's copy has only in-frame clones and lacks some. The sample holds more than 120,000 clones, approximately 87% seen once. Sequencing used peripheral blood. All receptors come from a man aged 50 to 60 who had recovered from COVID-19.

The genes are TRBV21-1 and TRBJ2-7; the table's D call of TRBD2 was not tested on the DNA. TRBV21-1 is deemed a pseudogene. The CDR3 has 16 amino acids. Here the CDR3 reads CASSKTSLGLHYEQYF. In nucleotides, the CDR3 is TGTGCCAGCAGCAAAACCAGCCTTGGACTTCACTACGAGCAGTACTTC.

This clone appeared once. The chain employs TRBV2 and TRBJ1-2; tentative D call: TRBD1 (5 bases). CDR1 is SNHLY, CDR2 FYNNEI, per germline. The V gene lost 7 bases and the J gene lost 4 bases, with 13 bases spanning the gap. The CDR3 loop spans 13 amino acids. The CDR3 here is CASKPQVSYGYTF. CDR3 in DNA: TGTGCCAGCAAACCACAGGTTTCCTATGGCTACACCTTC.

The chain carries TRBV5-4 and TRBJ1-2; TRBD1 might be the D (5 bases). Germline V gene data show CDR1 as SGHNT and CDR2 as YYREEE (reference sequence). The CDR3 is 14 residues long. V lost 3 bases and J lost 6, with 15 bases in between. The CDR3 here is CASSWGGTANGYTF. For the CDR3, the DNA is TGTGCCAGCAGCTGGGGGGGGACTGCCAATGGCTACACCTTC.

The CDR3 DNA sequence: TGTGCCAGCAGCGTCGGTTGGGGCCCGGTGGGCACAGATACGCAGTATTTT. This translates into CASSVGWGPVGTDTQYF. This chain joins TRBV9 and TRBJ2-3; a possible D gene is TRBD1 (5 bases). The CDR3 contains 17 residues. The germline CDR1 and CDR2 sequences are SGDLS and YYNGEE. Trimming cost V 2 bases and J 1 base, with 17 bases left between them.

The table lists this clone with a few counts. V usage is TRBV9 and J usage is TRBJ1-2; 8 bases match TRBD1. Per germline, CDR1 SGDLS and CDR2 YYNGEE. CDR3 length equals 14 residues. Trimming removed 4 bases from V and 8 bases from J; junction bases left unmatched: 10. CDR3 protein: CASSQRTGSVGYTF. CDR3 nucleotide sequence: TGTGCCAGCAGCCAACGGACAGGGTCAGTAGGCTACACCTTC.

Turning to this clone: Other DNA sequences in this sample translate to the same CDR3. The rearrangement uses TRBV19 and TRBJ1-1, with a possible D match to TRBD1 (5 bases). The CDR3 is 11 residues long. The germline CDR1 and CDR2 sequences are LNHDA and SQIVND (reference sequence). Trimming took 5 bases from V and 5 from J, leaving 6 bases between them. The CDR3 sequence is CASSRGTEAFF. In nucleotides, the CDR3 is TGTGCCAGTAGTCGGGGGACTGAAGCTTTCTTT.